This TCR beta chain was profiled in a study of blood T cell repertoires in COVID-19. At the level of the study: Sources were T cells, B-cell-depleted T cells, or PBMCs; the material itself was cDNA or gDNA.

Some clones are missing from TCRdb's copy, which holds only in-frame ones; the method was immunoSEQ multiplex PCR. The repertoire includes fewer than 200,000 clones, around 78% of them detected once, and under 4.5% sits in the top ten. The cohort comprised adults aged roughly 18 to 95 years residing in under 30 US areas. Cohort 3 donors counted as recovered after two negative PCRs, clearance, or resolved symptoms. The source of this sequence is a woman aged 50 to 60 who had recovered from COVID-19. Sequenced material: PBMCs or T cells enriched from blood (not recorded which).

Here the CDR3 reads CASLQDSGNTIYF. DNA of the CDR3: TGTGCCAGCCTGCAGGACTCTGGAAACACCATATATTTT. V is TRBV2 and J is TRBJ1-3; D unclear. CDR1 and CDR2 (germline): SNHLY, FYNNEI. This CDR3 contains 13 residues. V gave up 8 bases and J gave up 0 bases, with 8 bases separating them.